These 9 T cell receptor beta chains share one sample of origin, sequenced in a study of PD-L1 blockade in urothelial cancer. TCRdb's table, derived via immunoSEQ multiplex PCR, lists solely in-frame clones and lacks some. This sample yields under 80,000 clones, of which about four fifths are seen a single time; 5% to 7% belongs to the top ten. Time point of the sample: pretreatment peripheral blood. The source material was PBMCs, sampled around atezolizumab (anti-PD-L1) treatment. The receptor source for this set is a man aged 65-85 years with urothelial cancer.

The rearrangement joins TRBV2 to TRBJ2-7, with a weak D call TRBD2 (6 bases). The ends were cut back, 6 bases at V and 3 bases at J, with 12 bases in the middle. This CDR3 has 13 amino acids. Germline CDR1 and CDR2: SNHLY and FYNNEI. The CDR3 spells CASRKGEVYEQYF. CDR3 bases: TGTGCCAGCAGGAAAGGGGAGGTCTACGAGCAGTACTTC.

This clone was seen a few times. J is TRBJ1-1 and V is TRBV29-1, with D uncertain. The V gene's germline CDR1 is SQVTM and CDR2 ANQGSEA. The CDR3 sequence is 13 residues long. The ends were cut back, 3 bases at V and 0 bases at J, with 8 bases in the middle. In nucleotides, the CDR3 is TGCAGCGTTGATGATGACATGAACACTGAAGCTTTCTTT. Translating gives CSVDDDMNTEAFF.

This clone has only one observation. The chain uses TRBV11-3 and TRBJ1-6; 7 bases line up with TRBD1. Germline-derived CDR1 and CDR2 are SGHNT and YENEEA. The CDR3 extends over 14 amino acids. V lost 5 bases and J lost 6; bases outside the gene matches: 4. The CDR3 loop reads CASSVRGFNSPLHF. CDR3 nucleotide sequence: TGTGCCAGCAGCGTCAGGGGGTTTAATTCACCCCTCCACTTT.

In this sample, this clone turned up a few times. This CDR3 is also generated by other DNA sequences in the sample. V gene TRBV2 combines with J gene TRBJ2-2, with 9 bases identical to TRBD1. Per germline, CDR1 SNHLY and CDR2 FYNNEI. The CDR3 contains 14 residues. V lost 6 bases to trimming and J lost 5 bases; unmatched junction nucleotides: 4. The CDR3 spells CASRQGAGTGELFF. The DNA of the CDR3 is TGTGCCAGCAGACAGGGGGCTGGGACCGGGGAGCTGTTTTTT.

The chain recombines TRBV7-9 with TRBJ2-3, with 9 bases fitting TRBD1. Germline V gene data show CDR1 as SEHNR and CDR2 as FQNEAQ (reference sequence). This CDR3 region has 15 residues. Trimming took 1 base from V and 4 from J; bases not matched to a gene: 3. The CDR3: CASSLGDRVPDTQYF. CDR3 DNA sequence: TGTGCCAGCAGCTTAGGGGACAGGGTCCCAGATACGCAGTATTTT. Supplemented by reference TRBV7-9 and TRBJ2-3, the full variable domain reads DTGVSQNPRHKITKRGQNVTFRCDPISEHNRLYWYRQTLGQGPEFLTYFQNEAQLEKSRLLSDRFSAERPKGSFSTLEIQRTEQGDSAMYLCASSLGDRVPDTQYFGPGTRLTVL.

This chain links TRBV27 with TRBJ2-5; 13 bases fit TRBD2. The CDR3 loop spans 15 amino acids. V was clipped by 4 bases and J by 5 bases; unmatched bases: 4. CDR1 is MNHEY and CDR2 is SMNVEV in the germline V gene (reference sequence). The CDR3 loop reads CASSSGTSGTETQYF. CDR3 bases: TGTGCCAGCAGTTCCGGGACTAGCGGGACGGAGACCCAGTACTTC.

The chain's CDR3 is CASSTPDRNEQYF. DNA of the CDR3: TGTGCCAGCAGTACCCCAGACAGGAACGAGCAGTACTTC. The J gene is TRBJ2-7, the V gene TRBV6-5; D possibly corresponds to TRBD1 (6 bases). Germline CDR1 reads MNHEY; CDR2 reads SVGAGI. Trimming removed 5 bases from V and 5 bases from J, with 13 bases in between. CDR3 length: 13 amino acids.

This rearrangement joins TRBV4-2 to TRBJ2-2, with D possibly TRBD2 on 6 matching bases. Germline CDR1 and CDR2: LGHNA and YNFKEQ. Trimming left V 3 bases short and J 1 base short, with 6 bases between. CDR3 length: 14 amino acids. The CDR3 sequence is CASSQGLNTGELFF. CDR3 coding DNA: TGTGCCAGCAGCCAGGGACTGAACACCGGGGAGCTGTTTTTT.

J is TRBJ2-5 and V is TRBV30; no clear D. The CDR3 is made up of 12 amino acids. Per the germline V gene, CDR1 is GTSNPN and CDR2 is SVGIG (reference sequence). Trimming took off 0 bases at V and 4 bases at J, with 6 bases between the two ends. CDR3 sequence: CAWSVSRETQYF. CDR3 DNA sequence: TGTGCCTGGAGTGTATCGAGAGAGACCCAGTACTTC.